One and the same sample provided the 10 T cell receptor beta chains below, sequenced in a study of cytomegalovirus exposure and HLA in healthy donors. PCR involved 60 Vbeta and 13 Jbeta primers. The method was immunoSEQ multiplex PCR; TCRdb's version includes in-frame clones alone and lacks a portion of them. The sample shows 150,000 to 200,000 clones, approximately 85% of them seen only once. The sample taken for sequencing was PBMCs. Receptor source: a woman in her fifties or sixties in good health and CMV-seronegative.

This chain connects TRBV6-6 to TRBJ1-2, with D possibly TRBD1 on 5 matching bases. Germline V CDR1 and CDR2: MNHNY, SVGAGI (reference sequence). The CDR3 has 15 amino acids. Trimming shortened V by 4 bases and J by 4 bases, and 16 bases separated the two germline ends. CDR3 nucleotide sequence: TGTGCCAGCAGTTGCGGGACCGCCCAGGGCTATGGCTACACCTTC. Translated, it gives CASSCGTAQGYGYTF.

This rearrangement joins TRBV11-2 to TRBJ2-5; the D gene is possibly TRBD2 (6 bases). This CDR3 is 14 amino acids long. Between the trimmed V and J ends, which lost 4 bases and 5 bases, there was a span of 14 bases. Looked up from germline, CDR1 is SGHAT and CDR2 is FQNNGV. The CDR3 coding sequence is TGTGCCAGCAGCTCGCGGGGCGAAAGGGAGACCCAGTACTTC. As protein: CASSSRGERETQYF. Full variable domain (remainder filled in from reference TRBV11-2 and TRBJ2-5): EAGVAQSPRYKIIEKRQSVAFWCNPISGHATLYWYQQILGQGPKLLIQFQNNGVVDDSQLPKDRFSAERLKGVDSTLKIQPAKLEDSAVYLCASSSRGERETQYFGPGTRLLVL.

The chain recombines TRBV28 with TRBJ1-5; D gene ambiguous. The CDR3 is 12 residues long. CDR1 and CDR2 (germline): MDHEN, SYDVKM. With 4 bases removed from V and 9 bases from J, the gap between germline ends came to 10 bases. In nucleotides, the CDR3 is TGTGCCAGCAGTTCCCCTTCGGGGCCCCAGCATTTT. This translates into CASSSPSGPQHF.

The J gene is TRBJ2-3, the V gene TRBV15, with 8 bases identical to TRBD2. This CDR3 is built from 17 residues. J lost 3 bases, V lost 4 bases, and 12 bases had no gene match. Germline CDR1 LNHNV, CDR2 YYDKDF (reference sequence). The CDR3 loop reads CATSTSGTRGGTDTQYF. In DNA, the CDR3 is TGTGCCACCAGCACCTCCGGGACTAGAGGGGGGACAGATACGCAGTATTTT.

The V and J genes are TRBV7-3 and TRBJ1-1; tentatively, D is TRBD1 (6 bases). CDR1 is SGHTA and CDR2 is FQGTGA in the germline V gene. CDR3 length equals 14 residues. Trimming removed 5 bases from V and 7 bases from J, with 17 bases in between. The CDR3 sequence is CASSPLAGASEAFF. The CDR3 DNA reads TGTGCCAGCAGCCCTCTGGCAGGGGCAAGTGAAGCTTTCTTT.

The chain recombines TRBV6-5 with TRBJ2-7; 8 positions match TRBD1. The CDR3 is 14 amino acids. The V and J ends lost 0 bases and 6 bases, in that order; junction bases with no gene match: 4. Germline V CDR1 and CDR2: MNHEY, SVGAGI. CDR3 in amino acids: CASSYSGQDPEQYF. The CDR3 DNA reads as TGTGCCAGCAGTTACTCGGGACAGGACCCCGAGCAGTACTTC.

The chain recombines TRBV9 with TRBJ1-2, with D maybe TRBD1 (5 bases). The length of the CDR3 is 14 residues. The germline V gene encodes CDR1 SGDLS and CDR2 YYNGEE. V dropped 4 bases and J dropped 12 bases, with 22 bases sitting between them. The CDR3 DNA reads as TGTGCCAGCAGCTCAGACCCCACAGGAGACCTTAACACCTTC. This codes for CASSSDPTGDLNTF.

The chain employs TRBV27 and TRBJ2-7, with 9 bases that match TRBD1. CDR3 size: 15 residues. Unmatched junction bases numbered 4, after V lost 3 bases and J lost 1 base. Germline CDR1 and CDR2: MNHEY and SMNVEV (reference sequence). CDR3 loop: CASSFSTGGSYEQYF. The CDR3 DNA reads as TGTGCCAGCAGTTTCTCGACAGGGGGGTCCTACGAGCAGTACTTC.

The J gene is TRBJ2-7, the V gene TRBV30, with 7 nucleotides matching TRBD2. J gave up 3 bases and V 2 bases, and 10 bases lay outside the gene matches. Germline assignment: CDR1 GTSNPN and CDR2 SVGIG (reference sequence). CDR3 length: 15 residues. In DNA form, the CDR3 reads TGTGCCTGGAGTCGCCAGTCTAGCGGAAGCTACGAGCAGTACTTC. Protein: CAWSRQSSGSYEQYF.

CDR3 amino acids: CASSPLAGETNEQFF. CDR3 nucleotide sequence: TGTGCCAGCAGCCCGCTAGCGGGGGAAACCAATGAGCAGTTCTTC. The V call is TRBV6-4, the J call TRBJ2-1; TRBD2 agrees at 10 bases. CDR1 and CDR2 (germline): MRHNA, SNTAGT. Trimming at V came to 6 bases and at J to 6 bases, leaving 8 bases not matched to a gene. This CDR3 contains 15 residues.